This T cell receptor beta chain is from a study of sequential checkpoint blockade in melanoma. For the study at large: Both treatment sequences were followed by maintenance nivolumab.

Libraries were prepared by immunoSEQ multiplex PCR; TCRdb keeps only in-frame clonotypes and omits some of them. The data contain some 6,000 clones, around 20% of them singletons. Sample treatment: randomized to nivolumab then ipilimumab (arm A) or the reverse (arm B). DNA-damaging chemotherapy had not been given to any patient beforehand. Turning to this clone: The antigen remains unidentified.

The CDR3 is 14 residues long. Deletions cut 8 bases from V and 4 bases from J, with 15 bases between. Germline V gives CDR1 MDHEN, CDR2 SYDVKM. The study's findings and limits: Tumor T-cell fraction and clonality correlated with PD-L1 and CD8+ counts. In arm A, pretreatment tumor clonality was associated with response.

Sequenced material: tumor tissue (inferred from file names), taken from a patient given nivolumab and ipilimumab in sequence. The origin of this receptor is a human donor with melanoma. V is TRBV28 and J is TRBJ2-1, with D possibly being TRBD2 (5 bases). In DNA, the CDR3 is TGTGCCAGCGGGTCGAGGGAATCATACAATGAGCAGTTCTTC. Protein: CASGSRESYNEQFF.